This record concerns one T cell receptor beta chain sequence. The data were taken from a study of technical replicates of blood from a handful of donors. Profiled with immunoSEQ multiplex PCR; TCRdb holds only in-frame clones, not every one. In the table there are some 80,000 clones, roughly 94% of which are singletons. The receptor's source is a human donor in good health. Sample: T cells isolated from PBMCs.

The CDR3 loop is CASSQFRDEQFF. CDR3 in DNA: TGTGCCAGCAGCCAATTCCGGGATGAGCAGTTCTTC. J is TRBJ2-1 and V is TRBV16, with D unclear. The CDR3 runs to 12 residues. CDR1 is KGHSY and CDR2 is FQNENV in the germline V gene. Between the trimmed V and J ends, which lost 1 base and 8 bases, there was a span of 6 bases.